Below, 27 T cell receptor beta chains from the same sample are listed, as sequenced in a study of shared T cell receptors in the human thymus. Assay: immunoSEQ multiplex PCR; the TCRdb copy retains only in-frame clones and omits some. Among hundreds of thousands of clones, 80% to 90% were seen once, and the ten largest hold more than 0.008%. The sample was also linked to a second study, of human thymus T cells.

Sequencing was performed on thymocytes. These receptors originate from a girl under three years old with a congenital heart defect.

This clone was picked up a small number of times. V usage is TRBV6-5 and J usage is TRBJ1-2; possible D gene TRBD1, 6 bases. Trimming left V 8 bases short and J 3 bases short, with 19 bases between. The CDR3 sequence is 15 residues long. CDR1 is MNHEY and CDR2 is SVGAGI in the germline V gene. The CDR3 sequence: CASQKGQKGDYGYTF. CDR3 bases: TGTGCCAGCCAGAAAGGACAGAAAGGGGACTATGGCTACACCTTC.

This clone was seen more than once but under ten times. The rearrangement uses TRBV29-1 and TRBJ1-2, with 7 bases identical to TRBD1. Germline-derived CDR1 and CDR2 are SQVTM and ANQGSEA. The CDR3 extends over 11 amino acids. After removal of 7 bases from V and 7 bases from J, the junction contained 6 bases not matched to a gene. Here the CDR3 reads CSAPDRSGYTF. The DNA for the CDR3 is TGCAGCGCACCGGACAGGTCTGGCTACACCTTC.

The rearrangement links TRBV5-4 to TRBJ2-1, with D possibly TRBD2 on 6 matching bases. This CDR3 is built from 13 residues. The germline V gene encodes CDR1 SGHNT and CDR2 YYREEE (reference sequence). Deletions cut 4 bases from V and 2 bases from J, with 7 bases between. DNA for the CDR3: TGTGCCAGCAGCCCGGGGGCCTACAATGAGCAGTTCTTC. Protein product: CASSPGAYNEQFF.

This clone was recorded only once. The chain recombines TRBV28 with TRBJ1-2, with D hard to call. The CDR3 has 12 residues. Germline V gene sequence: CDR1 MDHEN, CDR2 SYDVKM. Trimming took off 6 bases at V and 5 bases at J, with 10 bases between the two ends. The CDR3 sequence is CASRTERYGYTF. As DNA, the CDR3 is TGTGCCAGCAGGACGGAGAGATATGGCTACACCTTC.

V is TRBV30 and J is TRBJ1-2, with TRBD1 matching 7 bases. J was trimmed by 4 bases and V by 4 bases; bases with no gene match: 6. There are 13 residues in the CDR3. Germline CDR1 GTSNPN, CDR2 SVGIG (reference sequence). The CDR3 DNA reads TGTGCCTGGACGGACAGGCCTCTCTATGGCTACACCTTC. Its protein is CAWTDRPLYGYTF. Complete variable domain (other parts from reference TRBV30 and TRBJ1-2): SQTIHQWPATLVQPVGSPLSLECTVEGTSNPNLYWYRQAAGRGLQLLFYSVGIGQISSEVPQNLSASRPQDRQFILSSKKLLLSDSGFYLCAWTDRPLYGYTFGSGTRLTVV.

This clone was seen just once. V usage is TRBV5-1 and J usage is TRBJ1-2, with 10 positions matching TRBD1. Losses at the gene ends were 4 bases for V and 1 base for J; bases not matched to a gene: 13. CDR3 length: 18 residues. Germline-derived CDR1 and CDR2 are SGHRS and YFSETQ. In nucleotides, the CDR3 is TGCGCCAGCAGCAGGAAACCGGGACAGGGGCTGGTTAACTATGGCTACACCTTC. Residues: CASSRKPGQGLVNYGYTF.

This clone was observed once. The chain combines TRBV15 with TRBJ2-2, with D maybe TRBD2 (6 bases). Trimming left V 5 bases short and J 4 bases short, with 14 bases between. CDR3 length: 15 residues. The germline CDR1 and CDR2 sequences are LNHNV and YYDKDF (reference sequence). This CDR3 reads CATSRSAGITGELFF. DNA of the CDR3: TGTGCCACCAGCCGAAGCGCGGGGATCACCGGGGAGCTGTTTTTT.

This clone has just a few counts. The CDR3: CASSLKLEGTDTQYF. CDR3 DNA sequence: TGTGCCAGTAGCCTAAAGTTAGAGGGCACAGATACGCAGTATTTT. This chain uses TRBV19 with TRBJ2-3; D is unresolved. CDR1 and CDR2 from the germline V gene are LNHDA and SQIVND (reference sequence). There are 15 residues in the CDR3. Trimming took off 6 bases at V and 1 base at J, with 14 bases between the two ends.

This clone was observed a handful of times. V and J are TRBV9 and TRBJ2-5; D remains unclear. The ends were cut back, 3 bases at V and 0 bases at J, with 3 bases in the middle. This CDR3 region has 12 residues. Germline assignment: CDR1 SGDLS and CDR2 YYNGEE. CDR3 sequence reads: CASSDNQETQYF. The DNA of the CDR3 is TGTGCCAGCAGCGACAACCAAGAGACCCAGTACTTC.

The V gene is TRBV19, the J gene TRBJ2-1, with unresolved D. Germline CDR1 is LNHDA and CDR2 is SQIVND (reference sequence). Trimming removed 11 bases from V and 2 bases from J, with 13 bases in between. The CDR3 contains 13 residues. CDR3 residues: CAGTSPTYNEQFF. The CDR3 DNA reads TGTGCCGGTACCTCGCCTACCTACAATGAGCAGTTCTTC.

The chain links TRBV19 to TRBJ2-3, with a possible D match to TRBD2 (6 bases). Trimming removed 9 bases from V and 0 bases from J, with 22 bases in between. This CDR3 contains 17 residues. Germline V CDR1 and CDR2: LNHDA, SQIVND (reference sequence). The CDR3 region is CASPPGLRLNSTDTQYF. In DNA, the CDR3 is TGTGCCAGCCCCCCGGGACTCCGCCTGAATAGCACAGATACGCAGTATTTT.

The chain is built from TRBV7-4 and TRBJ1-1; 8 bases fit TRBD1. V lost 8 bases, J lost 4 bases, and 3 bases stayed unmatched. CDR3 size: 12 residues. Germline V gene sequence: CDR1 SGHVT, CDR2 SQSDAQ. The chain's CDR3 is CASGGQGTEAFF. In nucleotides, the CDR3 is TGTGCCAGCGGTGGACAGGGCACTGAAGCTTTCTTT.

The chain carries TRBV4-1 and TRBJ1-5, with a weak D call TRBD1 (5 bases). V gave up 3 bases and J gave up 5 bases, with 23 bases separating them. The CDR3 spans 18 residues. Per germline, CDR1 MGHRA and CDR2 YSYEKL. Written as DNA, the CDR3 is TGCGCCAGCAGCCATGACCCGATCTGGCAGGGCGAGGATCAGCCCCAGCATTTT. Amino acids: CASSHDPIWQGEDQPQHF.

This clone was detected once. V is TRBV5-1 and J is TRBJ1-3, with TRBD1 matching over 10 bases. This CDR3 is 17 amino acids long. The V segment lost 4 bases and the J segment 1 base; nucleotides outside the gene matches: 8. Germline V CDR1 and CDR2: SGHRS, YFSETQ. CDR3 sequence (DNA): TGCGCCAGCAGCCGGTGGGACAGGGGTCATTCTGGAAACACCATATATTTT. Its protein is CASSRWDRGHSGNTIYF.

The V call is TRBV5-6, the J call TRBJ1-2; possible D gene TRBD1, 5 bases. Germline CDR1 SGHDT, CDR2 YYEEEE. The CDR3 totals 16 residues. V was trimmed by 4 bases and J by 5 bases, leaving 21 bases between them. CDR3 sequence (DNA): TGTGCCAGCAGCGGGGGAGGTCAGGCCCGTAGATATGGCTACACCTTC. Its protein product is CASSGGGQARRYGYTF.

CDR3 DNA sequence: TGTGCCAGCAGCTTAGGTGGGGACAGGGCGAGGACTGAAGCTTTCTTT. Translation gives CASSLGGDRARTEAFF. The chain has TRBV11-2 and TRBJ1-1; 9 bases align to TRBD1. The germline CDR1 and CDR2 sequences are SGHAT and FQNNGV. J was trimmed by 5 bases and V by 1 base; bases with no gene match: 8. The CDR3 totals 16 residues.

The rearrangement joins TRBV5-6 to TRBJ1-2, with D tentatively TRBD1 (6 bases). The V and J ends lost 3 bases and 4 bases respectively, with 13 bases between them. This CDR3 contains 14 residues. Germline V CDR1 and CDR2: SGHDT, YYEEEE. As DNA, the CDR3 is TGTGCCAGCAGCTCGGGCGGGGGCAGCTATGGCTACACCTTC. This encodes CASSSGGGSYGYTF.

The CDR3 DNA reads as TGCGCCAGCAGCACACCAGGTTCCCCTGGCTACACCTTC. Residues: CASSTPGSPGYTF. The J gene is TRBJ1-2, the V gene TRBV5-1, with no clear D. The ends were cut back, 4 bases at V and 7 bases at J, with 14 bases in the middle. Per the germline V gene, CDR1 is SGHRS and CDR2 is YFSETQ. This CDR3 contains 13 residues.

This chain uses TRBV6-6 with TRBJ1-1; D uncertain. CDR3 size: 16 residues. CDR1 MNHNY and CDR2 SVGAGI come from the germline V gene (reference sequence). With 0 bases removed from V and 1 base from J, the gap between germline ends came to 12 bases. CDR3: CASSYSTGGRNTEAFF. CDR3 DNA: TGTGCCAGCAGTTACTCGACGGGAGGGCGGAACACTGAAGCTTTCTTT.

The chain uses TRBV6-1 and TRBJ2-7; 9 bases line up with TRBD2. V lost 6 bases, J lost 0 bases, and 6 bases stayed unmatched. Germline lookup yields CDR1 MNHNS and CDR2 SASEGT. The CDR3 length is 15 residues. CDR3 in DNA: TGTGCCAGCAGCGGGAGACTAGCGGTCTCCTACGAGCAGTACTTC. This codes for CASSGRLAVSYEQYF.

The chain links TRBV15 to TRBJ2-1; possible D gene TRBD2, 5 bases. This CDR3 region has 16 residues. The germline V gene has CDR1 LNHNV and CDR2 YYDKDF (reference sequence). Trimming stripped 0 bases from V and 10 bases from J, with 19 bases between. The CDR3 is CATSRETEALKGEQFF. The CDR3 DNA sequence: TGTGCCACCAGCAGAGAAACGGAGGCACTGAAGGGCGAGCAGTTCTTC.

This clone was seen only once. The CDR3 nucleotides are TGCAGCGTTGATGAGGGACAGATGAACACTGAAGCTTTCTTT. Amino acid sequence: CSVDEGQMNTEAFF. This chain links TRBV29-1 with TRBJ1-1, with 7 bases identical to TRBD1. J gave up 0 bases and V 3 bases, and 4 bases lay outside the gene matches. Germline CDR1 reads SQVTM; CDR2 reads ANQGSEA. CDR3 length equals 14 residues.

V gene TRBV19 combines with J gene TRBJ2-7; 7 bases fit TRBD1. The germline V gene encodes CDR1 LNHDA and CDR2 SQIVND (reference sequence). Germline trimming cut 0 bases from V and 4 bases from J; bases unmatched to any gene: 6. The CDR3 has 15 amino acids. CDR3 in amino acids: CASSIDKGAPYEQYF. The CDR3 DNA reads TGTGCCAGTAGTATAGATAAGGGGGCACCTTACGAGCAGTACTTC.

The rearrangement links TRBV10-3 to TRBJ1-2; 8 bases line up with TRBD1. The germline gives CDR1 ENHRY, CDR2 SYGVKD. V gave up 2 bases and J gave up 0 bases; unmatched junction bases: 5. CDR3 size: 16 residues. The CDR3 DNA reads as TGTGCCATCAGTGAGGGGACAGGCAAAACTAACTATGGCTACACCTTC. Amino acids: CAISEGTGKTNYGYTF.

The chain joins TRBV27 to TRBJ1-1, with a weak D call TRBD1 (5 bases). The CDR3 loop spans 10 amino acids. The V and J ends lost 11 bases and 12 bases respectively, with 16 bases between them. Germline values: CDR1 MNHEY, CDR2 SMNVEV (reference sequence). Written as DNA, the CDR3 is TGTGCCGTCACCCCCAGGGTAACTTTCTTT. Translation: CAVTPRVTFF.

V usage is TRBV5-6 and J usage is TRBJ1-2; TRBD1 matches at 7 bases. Losses at the gene ends were 3 bases for V and 0 bases for J; bases not matched to a gene: 8. The V gene's germline CDR1 is SGHDT and CDR2 YYEEEE. The CDR3 totals 16 residues. CDR3 DNA sequence: TGTGCCAGCAGCTGGCTAGGACAGGACGCTAACTATGGCTACACCTTC. Its translation is CASSWLGQDANYGYTF.

The chain carries TRBV18 and TRBJ2-5, with 10 bases aligning to TRBD1. Germline V gene data show CDR1 as KGHSH and CDR2 as LQKENI. With 0 bases clipped from V and 2 bases from J, the junction kept 3 bases outside the gene matches. The CDR3 totals 16 residues. The CDR3 sequence: CASSPPGTGEQETQYF. CDR3 coding DNA: TGTGCCAGCTCACCACCGGGGACAGGGGAACAAGAGACCCAGTACTTC.